These T cell receptor beta chains were read from a single sample in a study of CD8 T cells in Susac syndrome. TCRdb called the immunoSEQ multiplex PCR reads again in MiXCR, with one record for every CDR3 protein. The sample shows about 300,000 distinct CDR3 sequences, around 85% of them seen only once. The sample taken for sequencing was CD8+ T cells from PBMCs. The receptors were sampled from a human donor with multiple sclerosis. Each CDR3 is given with its conserved first and last residue. The D gene is left open where the match is weak. Clone sizes are given selectively: once, few, many, or a class where the clone is expanded.

v_gene	j_gene	d_gene	abundance	CDR3nt	CDR3aa
TRBV19	TRBJ2-1	NA	NA	TGTGCCAGTAGTATAATGGCCACAGCTGGCCTTTACAATGAGCAGTTCTTC	CASSIMATAGLYNEQFF
TRBV9	TRBJ2-2	NA	NA	TGTGCCAGCAGCTCCGTCCGCACATTGAACACCGGGGAGCTGTTTTTT	CASSSVRTLNTGELFF
TRBV25-1	TRBJ2-1	NA	NA	TGTGCCAGCAGTGGAACTAGAGTATTTTACAATGAGCAGTTCTTC	CASSGTRVFYNEQFF
TRBV12-3/TRBV12-4	TRBJ1-1	NA	NA	TGTGCCAGCAGTTCGCCGGGGTACACTGAAGCTTTCTTT	CASSSPGYTEAFF
TRBV7-9	TRBJ2-1	NA	NA	TGTGCCAGCGAGGACAAGAACAATGAGCAGTTCTTC	CASEDKNNEQFF
TRBV19	TRBJ2-1	NA	NA	TGTGCCAGTACCCCCGGGACGAGCTCCTACAATGAGCAGTTCTTC	CASTPGTSSYNEQFF
TRBV19	TRBJ1-1	NA	NA	TGTGCCAGTAGTATAGGGATTGAAGCTTTCTTT	CASSIGIEAFF
TRBV7-6	TRBJ2-3	TRBD2	NA	TGTGCCAGCAGTTCTAGCGGCAAGAGCACAGATACGCAGTATTTT	CASSSSGKSTDTQYF
TRBV9	TRBJ1-2	NA	once	TGTGCCAGCAGCGCATCCGGGACAATCTATGGCTACACCTTC	CASSASGTIYGYTF
TRBV7-9	TRBJ1-2	NA	NA	TGTGCCAGCATCGAATACGAGGAGGGCTACACCTTC	CASIEYEEGYTF
TRBV23-1	TRBJ2-2	NA	NA	TGCGCCAGCAGTCAAGAAAAAGGGAGCGGCGGGGAGCTGTTTTTT	CASSQEKGSGGELFF
TRBV30	TRBJ1-4	NA	NA	TGTGCCTGGAGTGTAACAGGGATTAATGAAAAACTGTTTTTT	CAWSVTGINEKLFF
TRBV20-1	TRBJ2-1	TRBD2	NA	TGCAGTGCTAGAGGAAGCGGGGTCTCCTACAATGAGCAGTTCTTC	CSARGSGVSYNEQFF
TRBV7-2	TRBJ2-7	NA	NA	TGTGCCAGCAGCTTACCGGGACCGTCATACGAGCTATACGAGCAGTACTTC	CASSLPGPSYELYEQYF
TRBV14	TRBJ2-1	NA	once	TGTGCCAGCAGCCAAGATTACGTTTTCCCCAATGAGCAGTTCTTC	CASSQDYVFPNEQFF
TRBV15	TRBJ2-7	TRBD2	NA	TGTGCCACCAGTCGGGAGCCAGCGGGGTCTCGAGAGCAGTACTTC	CATSREPAGSREQYF
TRBV20-1	TRBJ2-1	TRBD2	once	TGCAGTGCCCAAGCCCGACTAGCGGGAGTCCCTGAGCAGTTCTTC	CSAQARLAGVPEQFF
TRBV4-3	TRBJ1-2	NA	NA	TGCGCCAGCAGCCAAGGAGTGGGGAACTATGGCTACACCTTC	CASSQGVGNYGYTF
TRBV7-9	TRBJ2-1	TRBD2	NA	TGTGCCAGCAGCCCAAGCGGACTAGCGGTTGACAATGAGCAGTTCTTC	CASSPSGLAVDNEQFF
TRBV7-9	TRBJ2-3	NA	NA	TGTGCCAGCAGCCCCCGGGTCCTCACAGATACGCAGTATTTT	CASSPRVLTDTQYF
TRBV25-1	TRBJ2-1	NA	few	TGTGCCAGCAGTGCGGGTAGCTCCTACAATGAGCAGTTCTTC	CASSAGSSYNEQFF
TRBV7-9	TRBJ2-6	NA	NA	TGTGCCAGCAGCTTGCCGGCGGAGACGAGCTCTGGGGCCAACGTCCTGACTTTC	CASSLPAETSSGANVLTF
TRBV7-3	TRBJ2-5	TRBD1	NA	TGTGCCAGCAGCAACACAGGGGGAATAAAAGAGACCCAGTACTTC	CASSNTGGIKETQYF
TRBV12-3/TRBV12-4	TRBJ1-5	NA	NA	TGTGCCAGCAGTTTAGCGAGAGCTATGGGCAATCAGCCCCAGCATTTT	CASSLARAMGNQPQHF
TRBV7-8	TRBJ2-1	TRBD2	NA	TGTGCCAGCAGCTTAGATGAAGTCAGAGCGGGACCGTACAATGAGCAGTCCTTC	CASSLDEVRAGPYNEQSF
TRBV6-1	TRBJ2-1	TRBD1	few	TGTGCCAGCAATCCATCCGGGACAGGCTACAATGAGCAGTTCTTC	CASNPSGTGYNEQFF
TRBV27	TRBJ2-7	TRBD1	few	TGTGCCAGCAGTTTGGACCCACAGGGGAGCTCCTACGAGCAGTACTTC	CASSLDPQGSSYEQYF
TRBV6-5	TRBJ1-1	NA	NA	TGTGCCAGCAGTTATGAGGGGGTATCGCCTGAAGCTTTCTTT	CASSYEGVSPEAFF
TRBV10-3	TRBJ2-1	NA	NA	TGTGCCATCAGTGAACCACCCCTCCGAATCGGATACAATGAGCAGTTCTTC	CAISEPPLRIGYNEQFF
TRBV7-9	TRBJ2-1	TRBD2	NA	TGTGCCAGCAGCTTAGCACCTAGCGGGTCCAATGAGCAGTCCTTC	CASSLAPSGSNEQSF
TRBV28	TRBJ2-7	NA	NA	TGTGCCAGCAGCGATGGAGGGTCCTCCTACGAGCAGTACTTC	CASSDGGSSYEQYF
TRBV11-2	TRBJ2-7	NA	NA	TGTGCCAGCAGCTTTGGGTGGGGCCGATACTACGAGCAGTACTTC	CASSFGWGRYYEQYF
TRBV27	TRBJ2-3	TRBD2	NA	TGTGCCAGCAAGATAACAGAACGGGAGGGCGACACAGATACGCAGTATTTT	CASKITEREGDTDTQYF
TRBV7-9	TRBJ2-4	NA	once	TGTGCCAGCATCTGGGGTGGGAACATTCAGTACTTC	CASIWGGNIQYF
TRBV20-1	TRBJ2-7	TRBD2	NA	TGCAGTGCTAGCCCCGTGACTAGCGGGGACTACGAGCAGTACTTC	CSASPVTSGDYEQYF
TRBV27	TRBJ1-1	NA	NA	TGTGCCAGCAGTTTCGGGGGGGGAAGAACTGAAGCTTTCTTT	CASSFGGGRTEAFF
TRBV30	TRBJ2-1	NA	NA	TGTGCCTGGAGTGTAAGTCTCAACAATGAGCAGTTCTTC	CAWSVSLNNEQFF
TRBV20-1	TRBJ2-7	TRBD2	NA	TGCAGTGCTAAGAGCGGGGCTACCTCCTACGAGCAGTACTTC	CSAKSGATSYEQYF
TRBV11-2	TRBJ2-7	NA	NA	TGTGCCAGCAGCTTATTCACAGGGCTCTCCTACGAGCAGTACTTC	CASSLFTGLSYEQYF
TRBV28	TRBJ1-1	NA	NA	TGTGCCAGCAGGGCCCTGGGCACTGAAGCTTTCTTT	CASRALGTEAFF
TRBV28	TRBJ2-2	TRBD2	NA	TGTGCCAGCAGGCCTACTAGCGTGAACACCGGGGAGCTGTTTTTT	CASRPTSVNTGELFF
TRBV2	TRBJ2-7	TRBD1	NA	TGTGCCAGCAGGGGGGACAGGCTCTACGAGCAGTACTTC	CASRGDRLYEQYF
TRBV28	TRBJ2-1	NA	NA	TGTGCCAGCAGCCTCTCTAGGGGACTCTACAATGAGCAGTTCTTC	CASSLSRGLYNEQFF
TRBV4-3	TRBJ2-7	NA	NA	TGCGCCAGCAGCCCGACTTTCGGGGGCTCCGAGCAGTACTTC	CASSPTFGGSEQYF
TRBV6-2/TRBV6-3	TRBJ2-5	NA	NA	TGTGCCAGCAGCCTACCCGGGCCCCGGGAGACCCAGTACTTC	CASSLPGPRETQYF
TRBV20-1	TRBJ2-1	NA	NA	TGCAGTGCTAGAGATGACGGAACAAACCACAATGAGCAGTTCTTC	CSARDDGTNHNEQFF
TRBV4-3	TRBJ2-7	TRBD1	NA	TGCGCCAGCAGCCAATACAAAGATATCTTCCGGGGGACAGGGGCCTACGAGCAGTACTTC	CASSQYKDIFRGTGAYEQYF
TRBV7-9	TRBJ2-7	NA	NA	TGTGCCAGCAGCGTGGACTTTTCCGCTAGGGGAGAGCAGTACTTC	CASSVDFSARGEQYF
TRBV15	TRBJ2-3	NA	NA	TGTGCCACCAGCAGAGACGATACGCAGTATTTT	CATSRDDTQYF